This TCR beta chain was documented in a study of T cell changes during pregnancy in multiple sclerosis. TCRdb keeps only in-frame clones here, not all; method: immunoSEQ multiplex PCR. The sample has about 80,000 clones, about 92% seen once; the top ten hold roughly 1.4%. This CDR3 spans 14 amino acids. The ends were cut back, 5 bases at V and 7 bases at J, with 21 bases in the middle. The germline gives CDR1 SQVTM, CDR2 ANQGSEA. The sequences come from peripheral blood, collected before pregnancy. The TCR sequence derives from a female donor with multiple sclerosis, enrolled in a pregnancy study. This sequence joins TRBV29-1 and TRBJ2-7; D might be TRBD1 (5 bases). The chain's CDR3 is CSVSRGPELGEQYF. The CDR3 DNA reads as TGCAGCGTTTCAAGGGGTCCGGAGTTGGGTGAGCAGTACTTC.